Presented here are 7 T cell receptor beta chains from one specimen sequenced in a study of CD8 T cells in ankylosing spondylitis. TCRdb recomputed calls from the 5' RACE reads with MiXCR, one row per CDR3 protein. This sample has around 150,000 distinct CDR3 sequences, with around 45% found just once. The material sequenced was synovial fluid, either unsorted or a sorted T cell fraction (not recorded which). The receptors shown here come from a male donor with ankylosing spondylitis.

This sequence joins TRBV12-3 or TRBV12-4 and TRBJ2-7; D gene unclear. CDR3 length: 13 amino acids. The ends were cut back, 5 bases at V and 0 bases at J, with 8 bases in the middle. CDR3 in amino acids: CASSHDLSYEQYF. In nucleotides, the CDR3 is TGTGCCAGCAGTCATGACCTCTCCTACGAGCAGTACTTC.

The rearrangement uses TRBV18 and TRBJ1-2, with 8 nucleotides matching TRBD1. With V trimmed by 1 base and J by 4 bases, 11 bases remained unmatched. This CDR3 has 17 residues. Germline V CDR1 and CDR2: KGHSH, LQKENI. The DNA of the CDR3 is TGTGCCAGCTCACCACTCGGACAGGGAGGCTTGTCCTATGGCTACACCTTC. Its translation is CASSPLGQGGLSYGYTF.

This clonotype occurred a few times. The chain joins TRBV12-3 or TRBV12-4 to TRBJ1-4, with D unclear. The CDR3 has 15 amino acids. Trimming removed 6 bases at V and 10 bases at J, with 21 bases between. The CDR3 sequence is CASRPLQPFAGKLFF. CDR3 in DNA: TGTGCCAGCAGGCCCTTACAGCCTTTTGCGGGAAAACTGTTTTTT.

The V call is TRBV28, the J call TRBJ2-1; the D gene is possibly TRBD2 (5 bases). The ends were cut back, 2 bases at V and 8 bases at J, with 16 bases in the middle. Germline loops: CDR1 MDHEN, CDR2 SYDVKM. This CDR3 has 15 residues. This CDR3 is CASSLDSSLRDEQFF. For the CDR3, the DNA is TGTGCCAGCAGTTTAGACTCCTCCTTGAGGGATGAGCAGTTCTTC.

The chain recombines TRBV12-3 or TRBV12-4 with TRBJ2-1; a weak D match, TRBD2 (5 bases). The CDR3 is 13 residues long. Between the trimmed V and J ends, which lost 3 bases and 7 bases, there was a span of 10 bases. Here the CDR3 DNA reads TGTGCCAGCAGTTTTTGGACTCCTAATGAGCAGTTCTTC. Amino acid sequence: CASSFWTPNEQFF.

This clonotype occurred many times. This sequence joins TRBV4-1 and TRBJ2-6; tentatively, D is TRBD2 (6 bases). CDR3 length equals 16 residues. Germline CDR1 MGHRA, CDR2 YSYEKL. V was shortened by 0 bases and J by 3 bases, with 9 bases between the two germline ends. In DNA, the CDR3 is TGCGCCAGCAGCCAAGAGGAGGGAAGTGGGGCCAACGTCCTGACTTTC. Translating it yields CASSQEEGSGANVLTF.

This clonotype appeared many times. The V gene is TRBV7-9, the J gene TRBJ1-1, with D hard to call. This CDR3 is built from 17 residues. The V gene lost 2 bases and the J gene lost 0 bases, with 16 bases spanning the gap. From germline, CDR1 is SEHNR and CDR2 FQNEAQ (reference sequence). CDR3 in DNA: TGTGCCAGCAGCTTACATGGCCCCGGGCCTATGAACACTGAAGCTTTCTTT. Protein sequence: CASSLHGPGPMNTEAFF.